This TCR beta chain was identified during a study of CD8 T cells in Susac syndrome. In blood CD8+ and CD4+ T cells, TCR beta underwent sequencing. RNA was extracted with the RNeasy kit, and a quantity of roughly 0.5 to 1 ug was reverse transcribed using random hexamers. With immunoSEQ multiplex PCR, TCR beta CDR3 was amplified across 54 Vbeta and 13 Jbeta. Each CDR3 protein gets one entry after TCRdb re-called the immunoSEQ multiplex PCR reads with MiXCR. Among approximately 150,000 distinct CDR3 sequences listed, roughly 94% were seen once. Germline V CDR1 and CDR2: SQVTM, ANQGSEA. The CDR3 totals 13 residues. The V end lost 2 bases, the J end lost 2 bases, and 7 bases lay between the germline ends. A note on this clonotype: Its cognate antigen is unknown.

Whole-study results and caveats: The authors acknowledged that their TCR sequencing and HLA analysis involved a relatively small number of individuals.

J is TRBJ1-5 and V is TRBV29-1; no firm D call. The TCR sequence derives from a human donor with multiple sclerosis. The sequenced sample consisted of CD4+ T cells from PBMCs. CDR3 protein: CSVELGGNQPQHF. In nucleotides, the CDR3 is TGCAGCGTTGAACTCGGCGGCAATCAGCCCCAGCATTTT.